Detailed here is one T cell receptor beta chain. The germline V gene encodes CDR1 LNHDA and CDR2 SQIVND (reference sequence). J gave up 1 base and V 8 bases, and 10 bases lay outside the gene matches. This CDR3 is built from 17 residues. This entry is derived from a study of blood T cell repertoires in COVID-19. Looking at the study overall: Samples came from the United States, Italy and Spain, spanning acute and convalescent COVID-19.

Original methodology: Researchers report that nucleated cell counts were estimated from reference gene primer amplification. Data came from immunoSEQ multiplex PCR; TCRdb stores just in-frame clones and leaves some out. V, J and clone size are taken as reported in that table, and D and trimming were inferred from the DNA itself. The table includes about half a million clones, roughly nine tenths detected once. Cohorts were determined from participant-reported clinical history. The V gene is TRBV19, the J gene TRBJ2-7; TRBD2 agrees at 14 bases. The receptor was isolated from a woman aged 55-70 years who had recovered from COVID-19. The sequencing sample was made of PBMCs or T cells enriched from blood (not recorded which). In DNA form, the CDR3 reads TGTGCCAGTGCGCGCCACGGACTAGCGGGGGGATCCTACGAGCAGTACTTC. This codes for CASARHGLAGGSYEQYF. The full variable domain, its missing parts supplied by reference TRBV19 and TRBJ2-7, is DGGITQSPKYLFRKEGQNVTLSCEQNLNHDAMYWYRQDPGQGLRLIYYSQIVNDFQKGDIAEGYSVSREKKESFPLTVTSAQKNPTAFYLCASARHGLAGGSYEQYFGPGTRLTVT.